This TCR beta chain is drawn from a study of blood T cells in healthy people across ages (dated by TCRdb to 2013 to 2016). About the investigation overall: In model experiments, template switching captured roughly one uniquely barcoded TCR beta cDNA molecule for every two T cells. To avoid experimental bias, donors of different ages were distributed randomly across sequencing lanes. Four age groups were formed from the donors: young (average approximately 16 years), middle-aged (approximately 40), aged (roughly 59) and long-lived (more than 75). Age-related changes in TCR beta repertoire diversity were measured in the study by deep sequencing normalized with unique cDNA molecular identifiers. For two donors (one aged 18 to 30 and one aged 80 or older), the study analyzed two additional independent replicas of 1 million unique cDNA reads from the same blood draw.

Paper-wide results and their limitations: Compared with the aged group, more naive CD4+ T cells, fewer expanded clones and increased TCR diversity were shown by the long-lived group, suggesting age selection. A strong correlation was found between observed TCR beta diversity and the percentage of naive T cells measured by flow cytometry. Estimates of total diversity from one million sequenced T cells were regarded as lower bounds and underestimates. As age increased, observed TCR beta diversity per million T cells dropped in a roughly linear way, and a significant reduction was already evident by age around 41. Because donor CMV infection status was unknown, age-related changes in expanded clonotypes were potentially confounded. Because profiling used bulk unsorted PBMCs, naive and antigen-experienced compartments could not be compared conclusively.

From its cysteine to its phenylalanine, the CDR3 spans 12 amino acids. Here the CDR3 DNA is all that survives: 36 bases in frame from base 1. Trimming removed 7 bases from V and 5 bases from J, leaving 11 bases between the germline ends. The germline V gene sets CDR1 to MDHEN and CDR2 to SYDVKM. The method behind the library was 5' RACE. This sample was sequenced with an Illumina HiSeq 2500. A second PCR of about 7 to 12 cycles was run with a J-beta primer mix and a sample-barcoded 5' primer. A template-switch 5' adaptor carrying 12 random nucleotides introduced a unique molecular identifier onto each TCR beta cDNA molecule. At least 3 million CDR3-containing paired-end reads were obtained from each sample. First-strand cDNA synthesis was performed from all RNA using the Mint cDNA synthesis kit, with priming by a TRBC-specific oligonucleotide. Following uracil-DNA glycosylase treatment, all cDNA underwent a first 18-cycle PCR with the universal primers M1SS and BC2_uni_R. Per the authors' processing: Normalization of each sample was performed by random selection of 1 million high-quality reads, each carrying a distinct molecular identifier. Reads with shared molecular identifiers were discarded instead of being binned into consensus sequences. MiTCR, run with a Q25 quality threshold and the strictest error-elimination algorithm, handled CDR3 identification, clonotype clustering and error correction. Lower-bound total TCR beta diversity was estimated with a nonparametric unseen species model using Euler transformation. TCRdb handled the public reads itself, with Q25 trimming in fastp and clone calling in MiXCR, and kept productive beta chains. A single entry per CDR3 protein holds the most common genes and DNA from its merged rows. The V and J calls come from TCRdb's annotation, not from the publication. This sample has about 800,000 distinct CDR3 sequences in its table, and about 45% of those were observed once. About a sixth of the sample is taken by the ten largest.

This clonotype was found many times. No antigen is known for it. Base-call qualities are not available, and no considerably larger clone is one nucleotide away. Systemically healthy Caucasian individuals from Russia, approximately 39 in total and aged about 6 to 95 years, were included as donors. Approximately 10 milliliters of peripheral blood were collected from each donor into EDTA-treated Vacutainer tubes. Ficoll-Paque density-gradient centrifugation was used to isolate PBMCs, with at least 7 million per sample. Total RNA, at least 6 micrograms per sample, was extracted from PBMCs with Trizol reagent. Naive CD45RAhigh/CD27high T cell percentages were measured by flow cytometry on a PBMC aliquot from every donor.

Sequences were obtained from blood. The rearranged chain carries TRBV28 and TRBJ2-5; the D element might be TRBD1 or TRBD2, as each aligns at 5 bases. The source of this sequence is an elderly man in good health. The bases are TGTGCCAGCAACGTGGGACGGGAGACCCAGTACTTC. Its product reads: CASNVGRETQYF.